This T cell receptor beta chain emerged from a study of blood T cell repertoires in COVID-19. Study-level information: The United States, Italy and Spain supplied acute and convalescent COVID-19 samples. Sample material is recorded as cDNA or gDNA derived from T cells, B-cell-depleted T cells, or PBMCs.

Original data processing: Nucleated cell counts were estimated from reference gene primer amplification. This table comes from immunoSEQ multiplex PCR, and its TCRdb copy is limited to in-frame clones, with some not included. Clone size and the V and J calls come from that table; the DNA yielded D and trimming. The sample holds approximately 97,000 clones, over 75% seen once. This CDR3 is 13 amino acids long. The V end lost 2 bases, the J end lost 3 bases, and 8 bases lay between the germline ends. CDR1 and CDR2 from the germline V gene are MNHEY and SMNVEV (reference sequence). The sequence was obtained from a human donor in a cohort sampled during active COVID-19. What was sequenced was peripheral blood. The chain joins TRBV27 to TRBJ2-7, with a possible D match to TRBD2 (5 bases). This chain's CDR3 is CASSLGGFYEQYF. As DNA, the CDR3 is TGTGCCAGCAGTTTAGGAGGTTTCTACGAGCAGTACTTC.